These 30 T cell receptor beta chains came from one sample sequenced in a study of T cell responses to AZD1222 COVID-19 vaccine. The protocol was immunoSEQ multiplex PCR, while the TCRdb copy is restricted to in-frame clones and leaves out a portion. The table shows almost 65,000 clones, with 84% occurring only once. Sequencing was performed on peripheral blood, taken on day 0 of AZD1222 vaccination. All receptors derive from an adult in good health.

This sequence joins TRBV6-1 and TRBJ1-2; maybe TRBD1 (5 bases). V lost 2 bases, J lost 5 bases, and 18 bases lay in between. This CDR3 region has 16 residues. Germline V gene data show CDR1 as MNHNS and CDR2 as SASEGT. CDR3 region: CASSERSGSEGYGYTF. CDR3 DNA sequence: TGTGCCAGCAGTGAAAGGTCAGGAAGTGAGGGGTATGGCTACACCTTC.

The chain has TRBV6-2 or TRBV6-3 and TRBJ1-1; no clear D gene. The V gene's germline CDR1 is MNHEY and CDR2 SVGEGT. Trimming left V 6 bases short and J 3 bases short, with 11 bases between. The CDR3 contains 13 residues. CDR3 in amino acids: CASSRKPDTEAFF. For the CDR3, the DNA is TGTGCCAGCAGCCGAAAGCCAGACACTGAAGCTTTCTTT.

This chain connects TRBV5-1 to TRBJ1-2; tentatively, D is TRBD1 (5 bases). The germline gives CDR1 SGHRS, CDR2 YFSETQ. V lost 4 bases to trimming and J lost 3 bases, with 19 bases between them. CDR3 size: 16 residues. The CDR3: CASSVSLGGADYGYTF. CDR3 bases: TGCGCCAGCAGCGTATCCCTGGGAGGGGCCGACTATGGCTACACCTTC.

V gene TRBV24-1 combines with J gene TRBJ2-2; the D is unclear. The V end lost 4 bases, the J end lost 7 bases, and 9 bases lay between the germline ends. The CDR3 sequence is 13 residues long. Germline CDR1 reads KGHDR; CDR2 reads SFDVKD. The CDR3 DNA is TGTGCCACCAGTGACCCGTTGGGCGGGGAGCTGTTTTTT. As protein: CATSDPLGGELFF.

CDR3: CASSQDSDLYEQYF. CDR3 in DNA: TGCGCCAGCAGCCAAGATAGCGACCTCTACGAGCAGTACTTC. The rearrangement joins TRBV4-3 to TRBJ2-7; a weak D match, TRBD2 (5 bases). Trimming pared 0 bases from V and 3 bases from J, leaving 9 bases between. Germline V gene sequence: CDR1 LGHNA, CDR2 YSLEER. This CDR3 spans 14 amino acids.

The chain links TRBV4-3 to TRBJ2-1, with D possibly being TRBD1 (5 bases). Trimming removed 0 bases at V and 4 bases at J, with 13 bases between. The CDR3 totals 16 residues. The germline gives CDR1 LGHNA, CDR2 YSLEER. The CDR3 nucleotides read TGCGCCAGCAGCCAAGAGTCGACAGACCTGTACAATGAGCAGTTCTTC. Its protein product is CASSQESTDLYNEQFF.

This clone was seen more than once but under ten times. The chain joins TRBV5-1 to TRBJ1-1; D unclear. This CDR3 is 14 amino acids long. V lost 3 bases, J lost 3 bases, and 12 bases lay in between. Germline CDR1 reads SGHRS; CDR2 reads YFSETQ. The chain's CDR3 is CASSSRAGDTEAFF. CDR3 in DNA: TGCGCCAGCAGCTCCCGCGCCGGGGACACTGAAGCTTTCTTT.

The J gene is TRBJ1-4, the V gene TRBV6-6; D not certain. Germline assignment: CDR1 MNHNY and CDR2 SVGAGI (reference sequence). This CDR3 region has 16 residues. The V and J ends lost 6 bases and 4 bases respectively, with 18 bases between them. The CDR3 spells CASRMGPSISNEKLFF. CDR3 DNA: TGTGCCAGCAGAATGGGTCCCTCAATAAGTAATGAAAAACTGTTTTTT.

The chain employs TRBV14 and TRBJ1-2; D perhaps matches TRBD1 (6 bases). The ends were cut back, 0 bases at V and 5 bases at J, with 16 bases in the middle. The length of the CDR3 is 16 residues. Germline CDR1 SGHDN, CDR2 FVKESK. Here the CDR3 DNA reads TGTGCCAGCAGCCAAGATCGTACGGGGGCCGTTTATGGCTACACCTTC. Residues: CASSQDRTGAVYGYTF.

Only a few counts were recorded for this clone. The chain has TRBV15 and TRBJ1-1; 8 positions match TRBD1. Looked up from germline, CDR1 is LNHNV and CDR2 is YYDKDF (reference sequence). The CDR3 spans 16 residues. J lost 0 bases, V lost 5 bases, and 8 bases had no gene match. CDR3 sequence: CATSQGQGLMNTEAFF. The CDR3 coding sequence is TGTGCCACCAGCCAAGGACAGGGACTTATGAACACTGAAGCTTTCTTT.

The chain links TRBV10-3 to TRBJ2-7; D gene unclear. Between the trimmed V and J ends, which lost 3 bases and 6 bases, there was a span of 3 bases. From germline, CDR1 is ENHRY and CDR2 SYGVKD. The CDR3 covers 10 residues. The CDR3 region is CAISDGEQYF. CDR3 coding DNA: TGTGCCATCAGTGATGGCGAGCAGTACTTC.

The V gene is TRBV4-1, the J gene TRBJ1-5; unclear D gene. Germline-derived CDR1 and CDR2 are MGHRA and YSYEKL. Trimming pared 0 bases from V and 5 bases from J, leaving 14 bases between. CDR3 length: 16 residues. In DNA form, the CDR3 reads TGCGCCAGCAGCCAAGAGCTAGGGAGGCTGGATCAGCCCCAGCATTTT. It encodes CASSQELGRLDQPQHF.

The CDR3 DNA is TGTGCCAGCAGCTTAGCCAGCCTCTATGGCTACACCTTC. Protein: CASSLASLYGYTF. The V call is TRBV11-2, the J call TRBJ1-2; D is unclear. The germline V gene encodes CDR1 SGHAT and CDR2 FQNNGV. This CDR3 is built from 13 residues. Trimming stripped 1 base from V and 4 bases from J, with 7 bases between.

The CDR3 region is CASSLDVGTAGYEQYF. CDR3 DNA: TGTGCCAGCAGCTTAGACGTTGGGACAGCAGGCTACGAGCAGTACTTC. V is TRBV11-2 and J is TRBJ2-7, with 7 bases that match TRBD1. Germline CDR1 and CDR2: SGHAT and FQNNGV. The CDR3 has 16 residues. V shed 0 bases, J shed 3 bases, and the junction held 8 bases outside the gene matches.

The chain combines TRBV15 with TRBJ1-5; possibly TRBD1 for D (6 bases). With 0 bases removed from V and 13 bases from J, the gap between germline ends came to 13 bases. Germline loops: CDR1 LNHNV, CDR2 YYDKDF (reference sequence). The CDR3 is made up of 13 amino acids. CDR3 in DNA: TGTGCCACCAGCAGAGATCGTGACAGGCCTCAGCATTTT. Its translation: CATSRDRDRPQHF.

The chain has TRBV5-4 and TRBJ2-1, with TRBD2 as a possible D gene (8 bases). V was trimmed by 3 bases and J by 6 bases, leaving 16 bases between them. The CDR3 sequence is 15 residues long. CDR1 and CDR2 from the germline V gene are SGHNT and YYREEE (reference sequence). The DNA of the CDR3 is TGTGCCAGCAGCTCCGGGACTAGGGACAGCAATGAGCAGTTCTTC. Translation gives CASSSGTRDSNEQFF.

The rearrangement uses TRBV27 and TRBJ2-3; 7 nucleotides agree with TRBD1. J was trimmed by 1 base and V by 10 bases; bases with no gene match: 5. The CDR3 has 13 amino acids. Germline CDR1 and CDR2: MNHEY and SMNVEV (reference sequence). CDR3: CATSDRGTDTQYF. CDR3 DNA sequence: TGTGCCACCTCAGACAGGGGCACAGATACGCAGTATTTT.

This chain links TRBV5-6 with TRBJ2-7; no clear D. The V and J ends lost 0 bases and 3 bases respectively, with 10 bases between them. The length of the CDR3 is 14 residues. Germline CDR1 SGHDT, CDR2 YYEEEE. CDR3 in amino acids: CASSLELRYYEQYF. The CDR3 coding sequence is TGTGCCAGCAGCTTGGAGTTACGTTACTACGAGCAGTACTTC.

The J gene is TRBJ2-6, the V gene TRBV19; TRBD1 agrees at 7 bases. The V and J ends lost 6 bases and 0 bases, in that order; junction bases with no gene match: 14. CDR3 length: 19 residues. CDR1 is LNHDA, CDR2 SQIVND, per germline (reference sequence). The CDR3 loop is CASSLAPGQSNSGANVLTF. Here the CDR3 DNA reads TGTGCCAGTAGCCTAGCCCCGGGACAGTCAAACTCTGGGGCCAACGTCCTGACTTTC.

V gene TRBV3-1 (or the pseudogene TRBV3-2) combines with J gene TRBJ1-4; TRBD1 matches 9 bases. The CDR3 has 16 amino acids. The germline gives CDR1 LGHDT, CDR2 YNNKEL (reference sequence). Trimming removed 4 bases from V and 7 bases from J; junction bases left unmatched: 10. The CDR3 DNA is TGTGCCAGCAGCCTTTCCCCCGGGACAGGGTCTGAAAAACTGTTTTTT. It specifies CASSLSPGTGSEKLFF.

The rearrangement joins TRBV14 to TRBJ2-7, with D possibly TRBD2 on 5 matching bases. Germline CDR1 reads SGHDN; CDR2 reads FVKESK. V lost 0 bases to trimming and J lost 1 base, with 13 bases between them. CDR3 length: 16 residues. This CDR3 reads CASSQDFRERSYEQYF. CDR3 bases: TGTGCCAGCAGCCAAGATTTTAGGGAGAGATCCTACGAGCAGTACTTC. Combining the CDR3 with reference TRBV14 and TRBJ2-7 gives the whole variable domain EAGVTQFPSHSVIEKGQTVTLRCDPISGHDNLYWYRRVMGKEIKFLLHFVKESKQDESGMPNNRFLAERTGGTYSTLKVQPAELEDSGVYFCASSQDFRERSYEQYFGPGTRLTVT.

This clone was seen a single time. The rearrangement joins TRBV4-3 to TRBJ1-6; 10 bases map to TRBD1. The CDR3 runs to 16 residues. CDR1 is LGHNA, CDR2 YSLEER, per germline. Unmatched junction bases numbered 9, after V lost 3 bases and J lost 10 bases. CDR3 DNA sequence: TGCGCCAGCAGCCAGCCGGGACAGGGGCTCGGGTCACCCCTCCACTTT. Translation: CASSQPGQGLGSPLHF.

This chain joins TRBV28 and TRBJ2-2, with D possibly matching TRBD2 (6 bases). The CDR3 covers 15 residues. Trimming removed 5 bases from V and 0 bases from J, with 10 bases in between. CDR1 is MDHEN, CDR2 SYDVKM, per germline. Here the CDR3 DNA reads TGTGCCAGCAGTCCCCCGGGAGCGAACACCGGGGAGCTGTTTTTT. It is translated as CASSPPGANTGELFF.

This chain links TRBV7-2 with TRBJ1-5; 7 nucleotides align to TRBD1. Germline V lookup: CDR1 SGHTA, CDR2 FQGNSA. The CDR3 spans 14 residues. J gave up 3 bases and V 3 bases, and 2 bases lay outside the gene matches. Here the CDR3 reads CASSLGQFNQPQHF. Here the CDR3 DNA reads TGTGCCAGCAGCTTGGGACAGTTCAATCAGCCCCAGCATTTT.

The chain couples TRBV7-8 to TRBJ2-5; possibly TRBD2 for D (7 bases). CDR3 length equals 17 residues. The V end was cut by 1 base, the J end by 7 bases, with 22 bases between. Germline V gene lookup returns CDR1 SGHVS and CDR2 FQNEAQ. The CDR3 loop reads CASSLGRGQRGSRTQYF. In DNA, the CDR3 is TGTGCCAGCAGCTTAGGCAGGGGCCAGCGGGGCTCTCGGACCCAGTACTTC.

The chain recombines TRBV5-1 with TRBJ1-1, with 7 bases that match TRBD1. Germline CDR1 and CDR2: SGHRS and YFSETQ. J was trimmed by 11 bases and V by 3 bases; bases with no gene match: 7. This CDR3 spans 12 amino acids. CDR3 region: CASSSQGFEAFF. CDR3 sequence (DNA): TGCGCCAGCAGCTCACAGGGGTTCGAGGCTTTCTTT. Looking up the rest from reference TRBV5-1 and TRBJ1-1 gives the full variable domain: KAGVTQTPRYLIKTRGQQVTLSCSPISGHRSVSWYQQTPGQGLQFLFEYFSETQRNKGNFPGRFSGRQFSNSRSEMNVSTLELGDSALYLCASSSQGFEAFFGQGTRLTVV.

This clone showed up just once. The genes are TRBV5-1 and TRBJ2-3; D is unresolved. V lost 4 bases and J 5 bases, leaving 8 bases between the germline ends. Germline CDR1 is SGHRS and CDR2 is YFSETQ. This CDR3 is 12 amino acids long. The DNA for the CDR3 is TGCGCCAGCAGCGACTCCCAAGATACGCAGTATTTT. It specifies CASSDSQDTQYF. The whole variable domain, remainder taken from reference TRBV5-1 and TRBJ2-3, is KAGVTQTPRYLIKTRGQQVTLSCSPISGHRSVSWYQQTPGQGLQFLFEYFSETQRNKGNFPGRFSGRQFSNSRSEMNVSTLELGDSALYLCASSDSQDTQYFGPGTRLTVL.

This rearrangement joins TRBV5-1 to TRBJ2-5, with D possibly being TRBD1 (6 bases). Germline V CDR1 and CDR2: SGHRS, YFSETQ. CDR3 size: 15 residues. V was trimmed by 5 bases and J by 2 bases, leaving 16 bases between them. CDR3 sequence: CASSSSGTRQETQYF. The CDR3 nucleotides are TGCGCCAGCAGTTCTTCCGGGACAAGACAAGAGACCCAGTACTTC.

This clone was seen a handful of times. CDR3 sequence (DNA): TGTGCCAGCAGTCAGCAAGGCCTGGAAGGGCGGGGTCAGCCCCAGCATTTT. It yields the protein CASSQQGLEGRGQPQHF. The rearrangement joins TRBV28 to TRBJ1-5; no firm D call. CDR3 length: 17 residues. The germline V gene has CDR1 MDHEN and CDR2 SYDVKM. Trimming shortened V by 5 bases and J by 6 bases, and 23 bases separated the two germline ends.

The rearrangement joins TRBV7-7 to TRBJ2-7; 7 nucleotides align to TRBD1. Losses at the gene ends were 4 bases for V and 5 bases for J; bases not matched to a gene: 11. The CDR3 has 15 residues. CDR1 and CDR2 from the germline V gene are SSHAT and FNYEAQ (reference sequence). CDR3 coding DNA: TGTGCCAGCAGCTCCGACAGGGTAATGAAGGACGAGCAGTACTTC. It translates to CASSSDRVMKDEQYF.